This TCR beta chain appears in the sequencing data of a study of blood T cell repertoires in COVID-19. Study as a whole: Samples representing acute and convalescent COVID-19 were sourced from the United States, Italy and Spain.

TCRdb keeps only in-frame clones here, not all; method: immunoSEQ multiplex PCR. The repertoire includes 200,000 to 250,000 clones, 70% to 90% of them detected once, and more than 0.75% sits in the top ten. J gave up 6 bases and V 4 bases, and 5 bases lay outside the gene matches. Germline CDR1 and CDR2: MGHRA and YSYEKL. The CDR3 contains 14 residues. The TCR comes from a man in his forties or fifties with acute or convalescent COVID-19. The chain links TRBV4-1 to TRBJ1-1; TRBD1 matches 10 bases. What was sequenced was peripheral blood. The CDR3 here is CASSRGTGEAEAFF. CDR3 nucleotide sequence: TGCGCCAGCAGCCGAGGGACAGGGGAAGCTGAAGCTTTCTTT.